Given below is one T cell receptor beta chain in context. The entry originates in a study of blood T cells in healthy people across ages. The CDR3 runs to 13 residues. Germline CDR1 SGHRS, CDR2 YFSETQ. Trimming pared 7 bases from V and 2 bases from J, leaving 11 bases between. A J-beta primer mix and a sample-barcoded 5' primer were used in a second PCR of roughly 7 to 12 cycles. TCRdb redid the calling of the 5' RACE reads with MiXCR, one entry per CDR3 protein. Altogether 1.5 million to 2 million distinct CDR3 sequences are present, approximately 30% being singletons, with the ten largest covering about 8%.

The sequenced material came from blood. The TCR was taken from a woman aged 25-40 years in good health. The J gene is TRBJ2-3, the V gene TRBV5-1, with D possibly matching TRBD1 (6 bases). As DNA, the CDR3 is TGCGCCAGCCGATACAGGGACACAGATACGCAGTATTTT. As protein: CASRYRDTDTQYF.